These 10 T cell receptor beta chains were all obtained from the same sample, sequenced in a study of CD8+ T cells in alopecia areata. RNA extraction and reverse transcription yielded cDNA as sequencing template. Sequencing was performed with immunoSEQ multiplex PCR; in TCRdb, only in-frame clones are kept and a portion is missing. The sample shows more than 95,000 clones, about 50% of them seen only once. The sequenced material came from NKG2D-low CD8+ T cells sorted from blood. The receptors were sampled from a human donor with alopecia areata.

This clone appeared a few times. The chain combines TRBV5-6 with TRBJ2-5; D gene unclear. Germline V gene sequence: CDR1 SGHDT, CDR2 YYEEEE. This CDR3 has 13 residues. Trimming removed 4 bases from V and 5 bases from J, with 12 bases in between. The CDR3: CASSQVTAETQYF. The CDR3 DNA reads as TGTGCCAGCAGCCAAGTCACGGCGGAGACCCAGTACTTC. Filled out from reference TRBV5-6 and TRBJ2-5, the complete variable domain reads DAGVTQSPTHLIKTRGQQVTLRCSPKSGHDTVSWYQQALGQGPQFIFQYYEEEERQRGNFPDRFSGHQFPNYSSELNVNALLLGDSALYLCASSQVTAETQYFGPGTRLLVL.

This chain joins TRBV28 and TRBJ2-7; no clear D gene. This CDR3 contains 14 residues. V dropped 3 bases and J dropped 5 bases, with 14 bases sitting between them. Germline assignment: CDR1 MDHEN and CDR2 SYDVKM. DNA for the CDR3: TGTGCCAGCAGTTTGGTAGCCCAGCCGGACGAGCAGTACTTC. Protein sequence: CASSLVAQPDEQYF.

This clone was detected a few times. The identical CDR3 is also encoded by other nucleotide sequences in the sample. The rearrangement joins TRBV29-1 to TRBJ2-7, with no clear D. Between the trimmed V and J ends, which lost 1 base and 0 bases, there was a span of 7 bases. Germline CDR1 and CDR2: SQVTM and ANQGSEA. This CDR3 contains 13 residues. DNA for the CDR3: TGCAGCGTTGAAGCGGAAAGCTCCTACGAGCAGTACTTC. Its translation is CSVEAESSYEQYF.

V gene TRBV30 combines with J gene TRBJ2-3; D remains ambiguous. This CDR3 comprises 11 residues. V gave up 4 bases and J gave up 4 bases, with 6 bases separating them. The germline gives CDR1 GTSNPN, CDR2 SVGIG (reference sequence). In DNA, the CDR3 is TGTGCCTGGACGGATTCAGATACGCAGTATTTT. It codes for CAWTDSDTQYF. The full variable domain, completed using reference TRBV30 and TRBJ2-3, is SQTIHQWPATLVQPVGSPLSLECTVEGTSNPNLYWYRQAAGRGLQLLFYSVGIGQISSEVPQNLSASRPQDRQFILSSKKLLLSDSGFYLCAWTDSDTQYFGPGTRLTVL.

In its sample, this clone was seen a few times. The chain carries TRBV5-4 and TRBJ2-5; D may be TRBD2 (5 bases). In germline, CDR1 is SGHNT, CDR2 YYREEE (reference sequence). V dropped 0 bases and J dropped 3 bases, with 9 bases sitting between them. CDR3 length: 14 residues. The CDR3 reads CASSLEGGEETQYF. The CDR3 bases are TGTGCCAGCAGCTTGGAAGGAGGCGAAGAGACCCAGTACTTC.

The rearrangement joins TRBV28 to TRBJ2-5; D is unresolved. Trimming removed 8 bases at V and 3 bases at J, with 16 bases between. Germline V CDR1 and CDR2: MDHEN, SYDVKM. The CDR3 extends over 14 amino acids. CDR3 in DNA: TGTGCCAGCCGTAGTGTAGGGCGTAAAGAGACCCAGTACTTC. Encoded protein: CASRSVGRKETQYF.

The J gene is TRBJ2-5, the V gene TRBV28; TRBD2 is a possible D gene (6 bases). The CDR3 runs to 17 residues. Looked up from germline, CDR1 is MDHEN and CDR2 is SYDVKM. Trimming shortened V by 3 bases and J by 0 bases, and 17 bases separated the two germline ends. CDR3 residues: CASSFTARGTHQETQYF. As DNA, the CDR3 is TGTGCCAGCAGTTTCACCGCTCGGGGGACCCACCAAGAGACCCAGTACTTC. Full variable domain (rest looked up from reference TRBV28 and TRBJ2-5): DVKVTQSSRYLVKRTGEKVFLECVQDMDHENMFWYRQDPGLGLRLIYFSYDVKMKEKGDIPEGYSVSREKKERFSLILESASTNQTSMYLCASSFTARGTHQETQYFGPGTRLLVL.

This clone appeared a few times. The V call is TRBV4-1, the J call TRBJ2-7, with 8 bases that match TRBD2. V lost 0 bases and J lost 2; bases outside the gene matches: 15. Germline CDR1 and CDR2: MGHRA and YSYEKL. This CDR3 contains 19 residues. The CDR3 is CASSQESGFGGRSPYEQYF. CDR3 DNA: TGCGCCAGCAGCCAAGAATCTGGCTTTGGCGGGAGGTCTCCCTACGAGCAGTACTTC.

As for this clone: At the DNA level, this CDR3 is encoded by other sequences in the same sample as well. This chain connects TRBV29-1 to TRBJ2-2; D is unresolved. Trimming pared 4 bases from V and 5 bases from J, leaving 8 bases between. Germline-derived CDR1 and CDR2 are SQVTM and ANQGSEA. This CDR3 comprises 12 residues. DNA for the CDR3: TGCAGCGTTGTGAAGGGTACCGGGGAGCTGTTTTTT. It codes for CSVVKGTGELFF.

V is TRBV9 and J is TRBJ2-3; either TRBD1 or TRBD2 may fit D (6 bases each). This CDR3 has 15 amino acids. V lost 4 bases to trimming and J lost 1 base, with 13 bases between them. Germline CDR1 is SGDLS and CDR2 is YYNGEE. CDR3 loop: CASSPMGGGTDTQYF. CDR3 bases: TGTGCCAGCAGCCCAATGGGGGGCGGCACAGATACGCAGTATTTT. Full variable domain (outside the CDR3, taken from reference TRBV9 and TRBJ2-3): DSGVTQTPKHLITATGQRVTLRCSPRSGDLSVYWYQQSLDQGLQFLIQYYNGEERAKGNILERFSAQQFPDLHSELNLSSLELGDSALYFCASSPMGGGTDTQYFGPGTRLTVL.